The subject of this entry is one T cell receptor beta chain. Its antigen is unidentified. Germline is not matched at one junction end, which may reflect a read error. The sample belongs to a study of blood T cells in healthy people across ages. Study overall: When template switching was applied, about one barcoded beta molecule was captured per two T cells. Study-level results: When set beside aged donors, long-lived donors presented more naive CD4+ cells and higher diversity.

Germline CDR1 and CDR2: SGDLS and YYNGEE. The CDR3 sequence is 12 residues long. A second PCR of 7 to 11 cycles used a sample-barcoded 5' primer and a J-beta primer mix. Samples each returned at least 3 million CDR3-containing paired-end reads. From the 5' RACE reads, TCRdb called clonotypes with MiXCR, one entry per CDR3 protein. In the table there are around 1.5 million distinct CDR3 sequences, roughly a third of which are singletons. The sequenced sample consisted of blood. This receptor was identified in a woman in her twenties or thirties in good health. The chain combines TRBV9 with TRBJ1-2; D remains ambiguous. Here the CDR3 DNA reads TGTGCCAGCAGCCACAGCGACTATGGCTGCACCTTC. It translates to CASSHSDYGCTF.